This T cell receptor beta chain was recovered during a study of blood T cell repertoires in COVID-19. Clones were read by immunoSEQ multiplex PCR, and TCRdb kept only the in-frame ones, dropping some. The table lists 200,000 to 300,000 clones, roughly 79% of them singletons, with 7.5% in the top ten. With 5 bases removed from V and 8 bases from J, the gap between germline ends came to 16 bases. CDR1 is SGHTA, CDR2 FQGNSA, per germline. The CDR3 is made up of 15 amino acids. This chain joins TRBV7-2 and TRBJ1-6; TRBD1 is a possible D gene (6 bases). The clonotype was recovered from a woman of 80 years or more with COVID-19, enrolled during active disease. The specimen sequenced was peripheral blood. The CDR3 is CASSLSTGIYSPLHF. The CDR3 DNA reads as TGTGCCAGCAGCCTGTCGACAGGCATCTATTCACCCCTCCACTTT. Full variable domain (outside the CDR3, taken from reference TRBV7-2 and TRBJ1-6): GAGVSQSPSNKVTEKGKDVELRCDPISGHTALYWYRQSLGQGLEFLIYFQGNSAPDKSGLPSDRFSAERTGGSVSTLTIQRTQQEDSAVYLCASSLSTGIYSPLHFGNGTRLTVT.